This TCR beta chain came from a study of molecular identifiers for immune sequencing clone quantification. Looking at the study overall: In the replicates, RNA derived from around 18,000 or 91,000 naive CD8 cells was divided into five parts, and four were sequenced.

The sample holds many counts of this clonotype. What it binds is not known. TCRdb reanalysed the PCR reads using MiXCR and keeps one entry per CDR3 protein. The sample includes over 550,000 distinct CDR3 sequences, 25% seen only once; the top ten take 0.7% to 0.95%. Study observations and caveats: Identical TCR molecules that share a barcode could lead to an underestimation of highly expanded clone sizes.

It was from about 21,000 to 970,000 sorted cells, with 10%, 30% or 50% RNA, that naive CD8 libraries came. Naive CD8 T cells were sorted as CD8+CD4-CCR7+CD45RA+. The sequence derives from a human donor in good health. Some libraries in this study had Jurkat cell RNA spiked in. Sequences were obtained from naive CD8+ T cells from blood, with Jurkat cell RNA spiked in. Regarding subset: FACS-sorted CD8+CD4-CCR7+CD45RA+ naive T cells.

CDR3 DNA: TGCGCCAGCAGACTGAGAACAGGGATAGAGACCCAGTACTTC. It translates to CASRLRTGIETQYF. The chain has TRBV23-1 and TRBJ2-5, with D maybe TRBD1 (6 bases). TRBV23-1 is recorded as an ORF, its role being uncertain. The CDR3 is made up of 14 amino acids. Trimming removed 6 bases at V and 4 bases at J, with 15 bases between.